These T cell receptor beta chains were read from a single sample in a study of naive and memory T cell subsets. TCRdb re-called the 5' RACE reads with MiXCR, one entry per CDR3 protein. The sample records 50,000 or so distinct CDR3 sequences, 7% to 8.5% being singletons. These receptors all come from a male donor in good health. Both conserved end residues are trimmed from each CDR3. The order of the fields is CDR3 protein, J gene, V gene.

CDR3: ASSYSRMEGAGGTEAF; J: TRBJ1-1; V: TRBV6-5
CDR3: ASSLVGLNTEAF; J: TRBJ1-1; V: TRBV11-2
CDR3: ASSSGAISYEQY; J: TRBJ2-7; V: TRBV6-2/TRBV6-3
CDR3: ASSLTGFGSYEQY; J: TRBJ2-7; V: TRBV27
CDR3: ASRPGQGWEEAF; J: TRBJ1-1; V: TRBV6-5
CDR3: ASSLFTGEKLF; J: TRBJ1-4; V: TRBV11-2
CDR3: SVEIRPNGYT; J: TRBJ1-2; V: TRBV29-1
CDR3: SVVGSGANVLT; J: TRBJ2-6; V: TRBV29-1
CDR3: ASRRTGTADSPLH; J: TRBJ1-6; V: TRBV7-8
CDR3: ASSSGDRGAF; J: TRBJ1-1; V: TRBV12-3/TRBV12-4
CDR3: AWSVLSGSYNEQF; J: TRBJ2-1; V: TRBV30
CDR3: ASSQETATNEQF; J: TRBJ2-1; V: TRBV4-1
CDR3: ASARQGNSPLH; J: TRBJ1-6; V: TRBV7-6
CDR3: ATSSGWERQPQH; J: TRBJ1-5; V: TRBV15
CDR3: ASSLVQDTEAF; J: TRBJ1-1; V: TRBV12-3/TRBV12-4
CDR3: SAPGTGSRETQY; J: TRBJ2-5; V: TRBV20-1
CDR3: ASRTEGGTVNTGERF; J: TRBJ2-2; V: TRBV28
CDR3: ATSEGGQQETQY; J: TRBJ2-5; V: TRBV24-1
CDR3: SVVRPGTSGRWGLNEQF; J: TRBJ2-1; V: TRBV20-1
CDR3: ASAAGRGREQF; J: TRBJ2-1; V: TRBV12-5
CDR3: ASSYSSQRGYGYT; J: TRBJ1-2; V: TRBV6-5
CDR3: ASSQEGRIPGTQQF; J: TRBJ2-1; V: TRBV14
CDR3: ASSRYRGMNNEQF; J: TRBJ2-1; V: TRBV19
CDR3: ASSQVLRRKQGNGNTIY; J: TRBJ1-3; V: TRBV4-1
CDR3: SARGGASPETQY; J: TRBJ2-5; V: TRBV20-1
CDR3: ASSFEGSTGISEAF; J: TRBJ1-1; V: TRBV7-2
CDR3: ASSRLEDYEQY; J: TRBJ2-7; V: TRBV5-5
CDR3: ASNGDRGHSQETQY; J: TRBJ2-5; V: TRBV2
CDR3: ASSIDRGYYNEQF; J: TRBJ2-1; V: TRBV2
CDR3: ASSQRVGTGDYNSPLH; J: TRBJ1-6; V: TRBV14
CDR3: ASSSSPTWNTEAF; J: TRBJ1-1; V: TRBV6-5
CDR3: ASSFDGSSNEQF; J: TRBJ2-1; V: TRBV5-1
CDR3: ASSWQGSSYEQY; J: TRBJ2-7; V: TRBV6-5
CDR3: SATPPTSLDTQY; J: TRBJ2-3; V: TRBV20-1
CDR3: ASSPWDRDSEAF; J: TRBJ1-1; V: TRBV11-2
CDR3: ASTPKRAGGRNTEAF; J: TRBJ1-1; V: TRBV6-5